This TCR beta chain was identified during a study of blood T cell repertoires in COVID-19. Study-level background: Sample material is recorded as cDNA or gDNA derived from T cells, B-cell-depleted T cells, or PBMCs.

Methods used by the authors: Counts of nucleated cells, estimated from reference gene primer amplification, were obtained. Profiling relied on immunoSEQ multiplex PCR, and the TCRdb table lists in-frame clones only, not all of them. V, J and clone size are taken as reported in that table, and D and trimming were inferred from the DNA itself. The sample yields about 51,000 clones, around 86% seen once. There are 15 residues in the CDR3. V lost 6 bases, J lost 0 bases, and 15 bases lay in between. In germline, CDR1 is SGHRS, CDR2 YFSETQ. This receptor was identified in a human donor with acute or convalescent COVID-19. The donor label of this sample is uncertain. The sequencing input was peripheral blood. The chain couples TRBV5-1 to TRBJ1-1; no definite D call. In DNA form, the CDR3 reads TGCGCCAGCAAATTGGGCAGGCCTTTGAACACTGAAGCTTTCTTT. Amino acid sequence: CASKLGRPLNTEAFF.